The T cell receptor beta chain under discussion was sequenced for a study of blood T cell repertoires in COVID-19. Study-wide background: Collection of acute and convalescent COVID-19 samples took place in the United States, Italy and Spain. In each case, the material was cDNA or gDNA derived from T cells, B-cell-depleted T cells, or PBMCs.

How the authors handled the data: Using reference gene primer amplification, nucleated cell counts were estimated. Assay: immunoSEQ multiplex PCR; the TCRdb copy retains only in-frame clones and omits some. V and J calls and clone size are those listed in that table; D and trimming were worked out from the DNA. Seen here are about 75,000 clones, 70% to 80% observed once, and the top ten hold about 5%. Sample: peripheral blood. The receptor was isolated from a woman older than 75 with active or convalescent COVID-19.

DNA for the CDR3: TGTGCCAGCAGTTTTATGGACAGGGAGGAAGAGACCCAGTACTTC. This codes for CASSFMDREEETQYF. This sequence joins TRBV28 and TRBJ2-5; 8 bases are shared with TRBD1. With V trimmed by 3 bases and J by 3 bases, 6 bases remained unmatched. CDR1 is MDHEN and CDR2 is SYDVKM in the germline V gene. The length of the CDR3 is 15 residues.